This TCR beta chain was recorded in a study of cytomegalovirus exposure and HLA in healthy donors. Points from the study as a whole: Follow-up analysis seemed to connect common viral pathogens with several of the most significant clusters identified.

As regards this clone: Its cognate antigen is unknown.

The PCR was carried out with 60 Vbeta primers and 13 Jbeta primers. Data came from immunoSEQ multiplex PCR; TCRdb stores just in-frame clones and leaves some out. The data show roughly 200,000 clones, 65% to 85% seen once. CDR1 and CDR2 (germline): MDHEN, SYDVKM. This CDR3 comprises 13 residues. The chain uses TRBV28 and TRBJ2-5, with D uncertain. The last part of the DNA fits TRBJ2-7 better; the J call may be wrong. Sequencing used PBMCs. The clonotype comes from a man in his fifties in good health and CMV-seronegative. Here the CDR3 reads CASSLNSPYEQYF. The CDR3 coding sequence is TGTGCCAGCAGTTTAAACTCCCCCTACGAGCAGTACTTC.